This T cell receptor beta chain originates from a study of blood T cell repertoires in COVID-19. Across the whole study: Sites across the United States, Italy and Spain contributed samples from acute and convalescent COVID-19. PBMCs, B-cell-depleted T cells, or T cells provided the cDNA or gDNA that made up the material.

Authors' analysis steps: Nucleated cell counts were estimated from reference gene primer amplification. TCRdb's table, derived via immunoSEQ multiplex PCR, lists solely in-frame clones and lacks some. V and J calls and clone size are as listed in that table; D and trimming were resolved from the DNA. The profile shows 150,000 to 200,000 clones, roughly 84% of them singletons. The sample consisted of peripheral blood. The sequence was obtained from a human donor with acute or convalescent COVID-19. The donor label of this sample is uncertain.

CDR3 protein: CASSLATGVTLMNTEAFF. CDR3 DNA sequence: TGTGCCAGCAGCTTGGCTACAGGGGTTACTCTTATGAACACTGAAGCTTTCTTT. The rearrangement links TRBV5-6 to TRBJ1-1; 7 nucleotides match TRBD1. Germline V gives CDR1 SGHDT, CDR2 YYEEEE. After removal of 0 bases from V and 0 bases from J, the junction contained 11 bases not matched to a gene. The CDR3 covers 18 residues.